The clone carrying this TCR beta chain was seen ten or more times. Its matching antigen is unknown. The junction and the germline gene differ at one end; a read error may be behind it. The read halts 3 residues ahead of the CDR3 end, with the missing end drawn from the germline J gene. Germline CDR1 and CDR2: DFQATT and SNEGSKA (reference sequence). The CDR3 is 14 amino acids. This table comes from immunoSEQ multiplex PCR, and its TCRdb copy is limited to in-frame clones, with some not included. Found here are 25,000 to 30,000 clones, no singletons; the ten largest cover about 29%. This specimen belongs to a study of T cell clonality in common variable immunodeficiency. Study observations and caveats: Reportedly, TCR beta sequences from common variable immunodeficiency showed fewer deletions and N-nucleotide insertions. CVID subjects showed higher TCRbeta clonality than healthy controls. Links between repertoire features and CVID complications were heterogeneity-limited.

The TCR originated in a human donor with common variable immunodeficiency. Sequencing was carried out using peripheral blood mononuclear cells. This chain joins TRBV20-1 and TRBJ1-2; 8 bases align to TRBD1. Incomplete CDR3 DNA: TGCAGTGCTAGTAACCAGGGGGCTAATTATGGC. This encodes CSASNQGANYG. From start to end, the CDR3 is CSASNQGANYGYTF.